This T cell receptor (beta chain) is from a study of T cell clonotyping in hematopoietic cell transplantation. About this clone itself: Its cognate antigen is unknown.

CDR1 is MNHNY and CDR2 is SVGAGI in the germline V gene (reference sequence). The trim removed 8 bases at V and 3 bases at J, leaving 10 bases unmatched. The CDR3 extends over 15 amino acids. Clones were sequenced by immunoSEQ multiplex PCR, and TCRdb holds only the in-frame ones, with some missing. The sample has about 18,000 clones, about 83% seen once. General study points: After transplant, recipient diversity fell while pathologically expanded clonotypes grew through day 180. Higher Inverse Simpson Index values in graft donor and pretransplant recipient predicted broader posttransplant TCR diversity.

Time point meaning: recipient sample about 28 days before transplant, after cytoreduction. Recipient blood drawn about 28 days pretransplant and days 30, 100, 180 after. The sequence was obtained from a man between 50 and 59 years old with acute myeloid leukemia. Some clones in this sample may be carry-over from other donors' samples. The sample was peripheral blood mononuclear cells, taken before stem cell transplant. This chain joins TRBV6-6 and TRBJ1-5; 7 bases are shared with TRBD1. As DNA, the CDR3 is TGTGCCAGCCTACAGCCGGGACAGCACAATCAGCCCCAGCATTTT. Its protein is CASLQPGQHNQPQHF.